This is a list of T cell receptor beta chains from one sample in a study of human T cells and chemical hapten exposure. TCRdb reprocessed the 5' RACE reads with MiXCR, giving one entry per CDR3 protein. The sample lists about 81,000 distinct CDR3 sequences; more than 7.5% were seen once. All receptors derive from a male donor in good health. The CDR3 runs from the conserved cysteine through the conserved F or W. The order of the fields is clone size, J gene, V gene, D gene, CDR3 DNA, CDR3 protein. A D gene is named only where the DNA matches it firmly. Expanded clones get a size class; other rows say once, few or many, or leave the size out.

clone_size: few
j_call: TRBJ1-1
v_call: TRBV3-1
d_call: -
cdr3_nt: TGTGCCAGCAGCCCCCATCTCGGGGCTGAAGCTTTCTTT
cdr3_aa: CASSPHLGAEAFF

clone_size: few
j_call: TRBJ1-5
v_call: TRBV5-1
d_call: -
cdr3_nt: TGCGCCAGCAGCTTGTCGGGGGCGGGTCAGCCCCAGCATTTT
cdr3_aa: CASSLSGAGQPQHF

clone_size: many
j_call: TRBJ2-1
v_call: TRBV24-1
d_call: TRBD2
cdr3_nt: TGTGCCACCAGTGACGCCACTAGCGGGGGGCTGAATGAGCAGTTCTTC
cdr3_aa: CATSDATSGGLNEQFF

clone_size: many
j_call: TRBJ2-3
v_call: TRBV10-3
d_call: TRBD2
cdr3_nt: TGTGCCACCTCGCGGGAGACAGATACGCAGTATTTT
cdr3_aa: CATSRETDTQYF

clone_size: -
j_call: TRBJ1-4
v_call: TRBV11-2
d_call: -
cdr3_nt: TGTGCCAGCAGCTTAGAACCAGGTGAAAAACTGTTTTTT
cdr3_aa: CASSLEPGEKLFF

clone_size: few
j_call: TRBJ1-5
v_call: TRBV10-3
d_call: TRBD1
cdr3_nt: TGTGCCATCAGTGATGCAAGACAGGGCTGGCAGCCCCAGCATTTT
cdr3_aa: CAISDARQGWQPQHF

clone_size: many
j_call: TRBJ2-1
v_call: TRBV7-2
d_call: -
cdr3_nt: TGTGCCAGCAGCCCGACTAGGTATGAGCAGTTCTTC
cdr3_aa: CASSPTRYEQFF

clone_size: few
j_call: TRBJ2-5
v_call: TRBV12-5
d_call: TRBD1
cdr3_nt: TGTGCTAGTGCCTCGACGACAGGGGGCGCAGAGACCCAGTACTTC
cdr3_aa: CASASTTGGAETQYF

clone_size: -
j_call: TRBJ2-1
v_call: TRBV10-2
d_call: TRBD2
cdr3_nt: TGCGCCAGAAGGGCGGGAGGGAACAATGAGCAGTTCTTC
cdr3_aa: CARRAGGNNEQFF

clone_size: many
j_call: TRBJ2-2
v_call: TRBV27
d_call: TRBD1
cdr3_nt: TGTGCCAGCAGTTTGTCGCCGGGACAGGCCGCGAACACCGGGGAGCTGTTTTTT
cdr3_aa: CASSLSPGQAANTGELFF

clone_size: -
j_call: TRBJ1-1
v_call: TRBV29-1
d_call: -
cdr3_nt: TGCAGCGTTGAAGCCTACGGTTACAACACTGAAGCTTTCTTT
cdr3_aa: CSVEAYGYNTEAFF

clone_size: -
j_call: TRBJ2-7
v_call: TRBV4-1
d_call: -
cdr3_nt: TGCGCCAGCAGCCAAGTGGACGGACCCTACGAGCAGTACTTC
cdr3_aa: CASSQVDGPYEQYF

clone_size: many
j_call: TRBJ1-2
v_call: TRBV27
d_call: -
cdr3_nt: TGTGCCAGCAGTTTTATGTTTCGGTCGGGCAGTCCCTATGGCTACACCTTC
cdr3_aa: CASSFMFRSGSPYGYTF

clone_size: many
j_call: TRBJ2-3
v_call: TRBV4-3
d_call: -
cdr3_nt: TGCGCCAGCAGCCAAGACCCCCAGAGGGATACGCAGTATTTT
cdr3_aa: CASSQDPQRDTQYF